The 2 T cell receptor beta chains given below trace back to one sample, sequenced in a study of radiotherapy plus CTLA-4 blockade in lung cancer. Only in-frame clones appear in the TCRdb table, and some are missing; sequencing was by immunoSEQ multiplex PCR. The sample gives about 97,000 clones, approximately 74% of which show up once; 2.8% is in the top ten. This material consisted of peripheral blood, taken from a patient treated with radiotherapy plus ipilimumab. The receptors originated from a human donor with non-small cell lung cancer who had a partial response to radiotherapy plus ipilimumab. Some clones in this sample may be carry-over from other donors' samples.

In the case of this clone: The DNA is omitted, as the CDR3 cannot be located on it reliably, and the CDR3 follows TCRdb's listing. CDR3: CATQLRFGTGIEAFF. The genes are TRBV7-2 and TRBJ1-1; TRBD1 is the table's D call and was not checked against the DNA. CDR1 is SGHTA and CDR2 is FQGNSA in the germline V gene. A total of 15 residues make up the CDR3, ends included.

The gene calls are TRBV30 and TRBJ1-2, with D hard to call. This CDR3 comprises 15 residues. Trimming left V 2 bases short and J 4 bases short, with 17 bases between. Germline lookup yields CDR1 GTSNPN and CDR2 SVGIG (reference sequence). The CDR3 loop is CAWSRPGSRGYGYTF. CDR3 nucleotide sequence: TGTGCCTGGAGTAGACCCGGGAGTCGGGGCTATGGCTACACCTTC.